These T cell receptor beta chains were read from a single sample in a study of T cells in Graves' hyperthyroidism and ophthalmopathy. TCRdb re-called the multiplex PCR reads through MiXCR, storing one row per CDR3 protein. The table has some 300,000 distinct CDR3 sequences, over 15% seen once. The sample comprised blood. These receptor sequences come from a man younger than 40 with Graves' hyperthyroidism. Each CDR3 is given with its conserved first and last residue. Size tells how often a clone was seen (once, few, many) or the class of an expanded clone, and some rows leave it out.

>TRBV28|TRBJ2-4|many
CASSFGWNIQYF
>TRBV6-1|TRBJ2-3|-
CAGRLAGVADTQYF
>TRBV28|TRBJ1-6|many
CASTPQGSDSPLHF
>TRBV7-9|TRBJ1-2|-
CASSLGQGPDGYTF
>TRBV12-3/TRBV12-4|TRBJ1-1|many
CASSLQDGAKAFF
>TRBV29-1|TRBJ2-7|few
CSVEGGLGQYF
>TRBV12-3/TRBV12-4|TRBJ1-5|many
CASSSDRGYQPQHF
>TRBV30|TRBJ2-7|many
CAWSLLSGQQYF
>TRBV12-3/TRBV12-4|TRBJ1-1|-
CASNRGGQGGTEAFF
>TRBV6-1|TRBJ1-2|few
CASWGASGYTF
>TRBV20-1|TRBJ2-7|once
CSARAGTSGSPTYEQYF
>TRBV12-5|TRBJ1-5|many
CASGLYVRSDVSNQPQHF
>TRBV7-9|TRBJ2-3|many
CASSAISGSSTDTQYF
>TRBV7-2|TRBJ2-2|many
CASSLNYGELFF
>TRBV7-9|TRBJ2-1|few
CASSANRGPRGGQFF
>TRBV27|TRBJ1-5|-
CASSDLGGYQPQHF
>TRBV12-5|TRBJ1-3|few
CASGFHYRAGNTIYF
>TRBV19|TRBJ1-3|-
CASGAGDTIYF
>TRBV6-1|TRBJ2-7|few
CASSSRELAGAGEQYF
>TRBV12-3/TRBV12-4|TRBJ1-2|many
CASTQNRALYGYTF
>TRBV24-1|TRBJ2-7|many
CATSDSTDRTYEQYF
>TRBV6-5|TRBJ1-4|-
CASSYLVAATNEKLFF
>TRBV20-1|TRBJ2-7|-
CSAHTSGVSYEQYF
>TRBV12-3/TRBV12-4|TRBJ2-3|-
CASCREGDTDTQYF
>TRBV24-1|TRBJ2-3|-
CATSDFPRASSTDTQYF
>TRBV7-7|TRBJ2-7|many
CASSLHTGGEQYF
>TRBV5-1|TRBJ2-7|many
CASSRRGSGTSEGSYEQYF
>TRBV7-3|TRBJ2-1|few
CASSPGGGGEQFF
>TRBV5-1|TRBJ1-1|few
CASSLRQTKNTEAFF
>TRBV24-1|TRBJ2-5|-
CATAGDGVGGETQYF
>TRBV27|TRBJ1-5|many
CASSWDRAGQPQHF
>TRBV24-1|TRBJ2-5|-
CATSESDRLRETQYF
>TRBV28|TRBJ2-7|many
CASSLWDEQYF
>TRBV18|TRBJ2-1|few
CASSRLTSGTDEQFF
>TRBV24-1|TRBJ2-3|many
CATSDFRDNTDTQYF
>TRBV3-1|TRBJ2-1|many
CASVKGDEQFF
>TRBV5-1|TRBJ2-2|many
CASSLALAGGPTTGELFF
>TRBV10-1|TRBJ2-7|few
CATNPGQGIGEQYF
>TRBV2|TRBJ1-2|many
CASSESERPDDGYTF
>TRBV3-1|TRBJ1-3|-
CASSQDPGNTIYF
>TRBV12-3/TRBV12-4|TRBJ2-5|-
CASSYWTNKETQYF
>TRBV5-1|TRBJ2-1|many
CASSAYSGTSGIYEQFF
>TRBV5-1|TRBJ2-3|few
CASSFLGAGTDTQYF
>TRBV29-1|TRBJ1-5|few
CSVATRKNQPQHF
>TRBV29-1|TRBJ2-3|few
CSVHFLDTQYF
>TRBV7-8|TRBJ2-2|many
CASSLQGAGELFF
>TRBV20-1|TRBJ2-7|many
CSARGLGYVEQYF
>TRBV2|TRBJ2-3|many
CASSEATGGDTQYF
>TRBV7-8|TRBJ1-5|many
CASSSRDSALVPQHF
>TRBV10-3|TRBJ2-3|-
CATGTSGRRSQYF
>TRBV6-2/TRBV6-3|TRBJ2-1|many
CASSYGNRGEQFF